This TCR beta chain was documented in a study of blood T cell repertoires in COVID-19. In the study overall: Spain, Italy and the United States supplied samples that represented acute and convalescent COVID-19.

In the authors' workflow: Using reference gene primer amplification, nucleated cell counts were estimated. Profiled with immunoSEQ multiplex PCR; TCRdb holds only in-frame clones, not every one. V and J calls plus clone size are reproduced from that table; the DNA served to infer D and trimming. The sample consists of 89,000 or so clones, 85% of them appearing once. The germline gives CDR1 LNHDA, CDR2 SQIVND (reference sequence). Germline trimming cut 5 bases from V and 6 bases from J; bases unmatched to any gene: 9. The CDR3 consists of 15 residues. The receptor was derived from an elderly man with acute or convalescent COVID-19. The rearrangement uses TRBV19 and TRBJ2-2; 7 bases map to TRBD1. The sequencing input was peripheral blood. The CDR3 region is CASSARDRGAGELFF. The CDR3 nucleotides are TGTGCCAGTAGTGCCCGGGACAGAGGGGCCGGGGAGCTGTTTTTT. Complete variable domain (other parts from reference TRBV19 and TRBJ2-2): DGGITQSPKYLFRKEGQNVTLSCEQNLNHDAMYWYRQDPGQGLRLIYYSQIVNDFQKGDIAEGYSVSREKKESFPLTVTSAQKNPTAFYLCASSARDRGAGELFFGEGSRLTVL.